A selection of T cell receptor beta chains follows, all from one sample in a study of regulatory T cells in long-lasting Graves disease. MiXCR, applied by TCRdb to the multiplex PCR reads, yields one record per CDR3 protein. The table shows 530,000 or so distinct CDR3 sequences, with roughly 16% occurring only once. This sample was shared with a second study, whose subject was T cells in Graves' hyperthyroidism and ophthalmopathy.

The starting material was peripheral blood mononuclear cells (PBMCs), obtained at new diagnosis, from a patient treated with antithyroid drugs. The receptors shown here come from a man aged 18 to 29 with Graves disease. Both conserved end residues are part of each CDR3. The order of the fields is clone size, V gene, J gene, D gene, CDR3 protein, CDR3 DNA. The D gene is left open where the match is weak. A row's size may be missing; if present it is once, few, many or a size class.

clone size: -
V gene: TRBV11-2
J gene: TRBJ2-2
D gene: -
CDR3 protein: CASSLGMRGSGELFF
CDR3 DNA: TGTGCCAGCAGCTTAGGGATGCGGGGTTCCGGGGAGCTGTTTTTT

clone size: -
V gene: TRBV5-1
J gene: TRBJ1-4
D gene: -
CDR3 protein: CASSFGPLGSEKLFF
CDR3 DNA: TGCGCCAGCAGCTTCGGGCCCCTCGGGAGTGAAAAACTGTTTTTT

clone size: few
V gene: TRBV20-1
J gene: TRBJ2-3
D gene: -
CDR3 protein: CSASQGRIVADTQYF
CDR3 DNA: TGCAGTGCTAGTCAGGGCCGGATAGTAGCAGATACGCAGTATTTT

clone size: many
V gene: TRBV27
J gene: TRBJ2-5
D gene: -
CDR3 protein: CATRGGEGDWTQYF
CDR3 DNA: TGTGCCACCAGGGGTGGGGAGGGGGATTGGACCCAGTACTTC

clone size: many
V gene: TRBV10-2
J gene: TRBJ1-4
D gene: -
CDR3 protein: CASSESAGDEKLFF
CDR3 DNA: TGCGCCAGCAGTGAGTCGGCAGGAGACGAAAAACTGTTTTTT

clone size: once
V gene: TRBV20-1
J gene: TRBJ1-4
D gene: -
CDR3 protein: CSASPDVGKLFF
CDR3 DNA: TGCAGTGCTAGCCCCGACGTGGGAAAACTGTTTTTT

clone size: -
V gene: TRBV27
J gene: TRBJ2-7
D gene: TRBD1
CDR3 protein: CASSLSFRGLWYEQYF
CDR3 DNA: TGTGCCAGCAGTTTGTCTTTCAGGGGGCTCTGGTACGAGCAGTACTTC

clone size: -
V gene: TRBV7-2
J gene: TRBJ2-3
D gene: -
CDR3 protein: CASSLEAWAQDTQYF
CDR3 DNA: TGTGCCAGCAGCTTAGAGGCGTGGGCCCAAGATACGCAGTATTTT

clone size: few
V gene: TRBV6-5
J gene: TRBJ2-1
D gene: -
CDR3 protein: CASSYGTHNEQFF
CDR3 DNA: TGTGCCAGCAGTTACGGGACTCACAATGAGCAGTTCTTC

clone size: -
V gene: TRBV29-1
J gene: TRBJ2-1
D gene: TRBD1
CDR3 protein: CSVEGGTGGSYNEQFF
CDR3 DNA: TGCAGCGTTGAAGGGGGGACAGGTGGGAGCTACAATGAGCAGTTCTTC